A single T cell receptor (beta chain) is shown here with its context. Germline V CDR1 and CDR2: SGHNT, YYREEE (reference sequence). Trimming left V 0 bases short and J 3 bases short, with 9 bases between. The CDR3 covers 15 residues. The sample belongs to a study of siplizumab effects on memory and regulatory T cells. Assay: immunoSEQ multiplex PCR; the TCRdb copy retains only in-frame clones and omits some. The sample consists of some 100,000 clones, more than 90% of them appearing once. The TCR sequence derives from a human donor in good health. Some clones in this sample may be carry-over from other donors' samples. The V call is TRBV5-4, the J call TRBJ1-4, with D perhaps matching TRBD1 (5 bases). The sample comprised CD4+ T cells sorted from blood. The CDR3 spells CASSLEGYPNEKLFF. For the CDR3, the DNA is TGTGCCAGCAGCTTGGAGGGGTATCCTAATGAAAAACTGTTTTTT.